This TCR beta chain was profiled in a study of CD8+ T cells in alopecia areata. Trimming took 1 base from V and 8 from J; bases not matched to a gene: 11. The CDR3 has 17 amino acids. Germline V gives CDR1 MGHRA, CDR2 YSYEKL. This clone was counted between two and nine times. Extraction of RNA preceded its reverse transcription into cDNA, which served as the sequencing template. Repertoires were generated with immunoSEQ multiplex PCR, while TCRdb's copy carries only in-frame clones and drops some. The profile shows 150,000 or so clones, less than 75% of them singletons. This specimen was CD8+ T cells sorted from blood, taken at week 0. This clonotype originated in a human donor with alopecia areata. The chain recombines TRBV4-1 with TRBJ1-4; 9 bases line up with TRBD1. The CDR3 region has the DNA TGCGCCAGCAGCCAAGTCCGGACAGGGGATCGGGTGGAAAAACTGTTTTTT. Encoded protein: CASSQVRTGDRVEKLFF.